This TCR beta chain was obtained from a study of OX40 agonist ivuxolimab in advanced cancers. Overall study: Dose-escalation patients were diagnosed with hepatocellular carcinoma, melanoma, renal cell cancer or head and neck cancer.

Study-level results: The specificity for antigen of the expanded peripheral T cells was not determined.

In the case of this clone: As yet, its antigen is unknown.

Using immunoSEQ multiplex PCR, the repertoire was profiled, and TCRdb retains in-frame clones only, with some absent. The data show around 70,000 clones, with roughly four fifths seen just once and around 6.7% held by the top ten. The sequenced sample was CD4+ or CD8+ T cells sorted from blood, obtained in a trial of the OX40 agonist ivuxolimab. The clonotype originates from an adult with an advanced solid tumor such as melanoma, head and neck, liver or kidney cancer.

The CDR3 DNA is TGTGCCAGTAGTCCGGGACTAGCGGGGGGCACAGATACGCAGTATTTT. The encoded protein is CASSPGLAGGTDTQYF. J is TRBJ2-3 and V is TRBV19; 14 bases are shared with TRBD2. The trim removed 5 bases at V and 1 base at J, leaving 2 bases unmatched. The CDR3 totals 16 residues. Germline CDR1 is LNHDA and CDR2 is SQIVND (reference sequence).